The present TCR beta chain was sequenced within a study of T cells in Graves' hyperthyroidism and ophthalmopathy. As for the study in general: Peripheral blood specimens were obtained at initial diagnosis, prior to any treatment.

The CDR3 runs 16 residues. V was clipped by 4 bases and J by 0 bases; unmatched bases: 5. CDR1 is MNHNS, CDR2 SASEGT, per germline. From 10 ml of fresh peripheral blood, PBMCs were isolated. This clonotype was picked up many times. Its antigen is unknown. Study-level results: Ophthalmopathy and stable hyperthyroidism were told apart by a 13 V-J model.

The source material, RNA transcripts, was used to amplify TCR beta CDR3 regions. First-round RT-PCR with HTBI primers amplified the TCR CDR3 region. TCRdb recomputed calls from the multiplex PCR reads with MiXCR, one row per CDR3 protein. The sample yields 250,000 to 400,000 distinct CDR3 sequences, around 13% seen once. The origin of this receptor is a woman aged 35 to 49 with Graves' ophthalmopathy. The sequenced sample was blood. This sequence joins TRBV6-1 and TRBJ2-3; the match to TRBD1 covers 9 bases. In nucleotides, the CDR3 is TGTGCCAGCAGTGCCTTAGACAGGGGGAGCACAGATACGCAGTATTTT. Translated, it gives CASSALDRGSTDTQYF.